This entry describes one TCR beta chain. The data belong to a study of blood T cell repertoires in COVID-19. Germline CDR1 SGHDT, CDR2 YYEEEE. Trimming took 4 bases from V and 0 from J; bases not matched to a gene: 12. The CDR3 is 18 amino acids. Sequenced by immunoSEQ multiplex PCR; TCRdb stores in-frame clones only, minus some. The data show about 43,000 clones, about 86% seen once. Source material: peripheral blood. This sequence was found in a man aged 35 to 55 with COVID-19, enrolled during active disease. The chain combines TRBV5-6 with TRBJ2-3; 9 bases agree with TRBD1. CDR3 sequence: CASSPPGTGTYSTDTQYF. In DNA, the CDR3 is TGTGCCAGCAGCCCACCCGGGACAGGGACCTACAGCACAGATACGCAGTATTTT. The full variable domain, its missing parts supplied by reference TRBV5-6 and TRBJ2-3, is DAGVTQSPTHLIKTRGQQVTLRCSPKSGHDTVSWYQQALGQGPQFIFQYYEEEERQRGNFPDRFSGHQFPNYSSELNVNALLLGDSALYLCASSPPGTGTYSTDTQYFGPGTRLTVL.